These 20 T cell receptor beta chains originate from one sample sequenced in a study of blood T cell repertoires in COVID-19. Method: immunoSEQ multiplex PCR; TCRdb's copy keeps in-frame clones and lacks some. Here the sample spans roughly 60,000 clones, 72% being singletons. Sequences were obtained from peripheral blood. The source is an older woman with COVID-19, enrolled during active disease.

The gene calls are TRBV19 and TRBJ1-4; 7 positions match TRBD1. J lost 6 bases, V lost 5 bases, and 9 bases had no gene match. Germline lookup yields CDR1 LNHDA and CDR2 SQIVND (reference sequence). There are 15 residues in the CDR3. This CDR3 is CASSPRTGEDEKLFF. DNA of the CDR3: TGTGCCAGTAGTCCTCGGACAGGCGAGGATGAAAAACTGTTTTTT.

The genes are TRBV24-1 and TRBJ2-1, with 8 bases fitting TRBD1. Germline V gene sequence: CDR1 KGHDR, CDR2 SFDVKD. J lost 5 bases, V lost 5 bases, and 7 bases had no gene match. This CDR3 is built from 15 residues. CDR3 sequence (DNA): TGTGCCACCAGTGTTGACAGGGGATTCCACAATGAGCAGTTCTTC. Translating gives CATSVDRGFHNEQFF.

The V gene is TRBV19, the J gene TRBJ1-4, with unresolved D. CDR3 length: 16 residues. V was trimmed by 4 bases and J by 2 bases, leaving 14 bases between them. Looked up from germline, CDR1 is LNHDA and CDR2 is SQIVND (reference sequence). The CDR3 DNA follows: TGTGCCAGTAGTACCCGCGCAGAGGCGACTAATGAAAAACTGTTTTTT. Translation gives CASSTRAEATNEKLFF.

The chain couples TRBV13 to TRBJ1-5, with D perhaps matching TRBD1 (5 bases). Looked up from germline, CDR1 is PRHDT and CDR2 is FYEKMQ (reference sequence). CDR3 size: 14 residues. Trimming removed 3 bases at V and 6 bases at J, with 12 bases between. CDR3 amino acids: CASSLWGDSQPQHF. The CDR3 DNA reads as TGTGCCAGCAGCTTGTGGGGGGATAGTCAGCCCCAGCATTTT.

Only a few counts were recorded for this clone. The chain has TRBV15 and TRBJ1-5; 8 bases are a match to TRBD1. The germline V gene encodes CDR1 LNHNV and CDR2 YYDKDF (reference sequence). The CDR3 sequence is 16 residues long. Unmatched junction bases numbered 8, after V lost 3 bases and J lost 4 bases. CDR3 nucleotides: TGTGCCACCAGCAGGGAAACAGGGGGAGGAAATCAGCCCCAGCATTTT. Amino acid sequence: CATSRETGGGNQPQHF.

The J gene is TRBJ1-2, the V gene TRBV6-1; 8 bases align to TRBD1. The germline V gene encodes CDR1 MNHNS and CDR2 SASEGT. V shed 2 bases, J shed 7 bases, and the junction held 9 bases outside the gene matches. This CDR3 has 15 amino acids. CDR3 in amino acids: CASSERVRGQGGYTF. The CDR3 coding sequence is TGTGCCAGCAGTGAAAGAGTCAGGGGGCAGGGTGGCTACACCTTC.

In its sample, this clone was seen a few times. The chain carries TRBV7-2 and TRBJ1-2; D gene unclear. Germline assignment: CDR1 SGHTA and CDR2 FQGNSA. V dropped 4 bases and J dropped 7 bases, with 16 bases sitting between them. This CDR3 contains 14 residues. CDR3: CASSSYYGEGGYTF. CDR3 bases: TGTGCCAGCAGCTCTTATTACGGGGAGGGTGGCTACACCTTC.

This clone was observed at least ten times. The chain uses TRBV15 and TRBJ2-7; TRBD1 matches at 12 bases. The CDR3 is 17 amino acids. J was trimmed by 4 bases and V by 3 bases; bases with no gene match: 10. CDR1 is LNHNV, CDR2 YYDKDF, per germline (reference sequence). For the CDR3, the DNA is TGTGCCACCAGCAGCTCAAGAGGGACAGGGGGCGGATACGAGCAGTACTTC. It specifies CATSSSRGTGGGYEQYF.

This clone appeared once. The chain joins TRBV4-2 to TRBJ2-5; tentatively, D is TRBD1 (5 bases). Trimming stripped 9 bases from V and 2 bases from J, with 19 bases between. Per the germline V gene, CDR1 is LGHNA and CDR2 is YNFKEQ. CDR3 length equals 15 residues. CDR3 region: CASTLGQLHQETQYF. In nucleotides, the CDR3 is TGTGCCAGTACCCTGGGGCAACTACATCAAGAGACCCAGTACTTC.

A few counts support this clone. The rearrangement joins TRBV27 to TRBJ1-2; TRBD1 might be the D (5 bases). V dropped 6 bases and J dropped 4 bases, with 18 bases sitting between them. The germline V gene encodes CDR1 MNHEY and CDR2 SMNVEV (reference sequence). The CDR3 spans 15 residues. The DNA of the CDR3 is TGTGCCAGCAGCCGATCGGGGGGGACTGCCTATGGCTACACCTTC. It codes for CASSRSGGTAYGYTF.

This chain joins TRBV6-5 and TRBJ1-2, with 10 nucleotides matching TRBD1. Trimming cost V 5 bases and J 1 base; bases outside gene matches: 4. From germline, CDR1 is MNHEY and CDR2 SVGAGI. The CDR3 contains 15 residues. This CDR3 is CASSPGTGDNYGYTF. In nucleotides, the CDR3 is TGTGCCAGCAGTCCCGGGACAGGGGATAACTATGGCTACACCTTC.

The V and J genes are TRBV9 and TRBJ2-2, with 13 bases aligning to TRBD2. The CDR3 totals 16 residues. The germline V gene encodes CDR1 SGDLS and CDR2 YYNGEE. The J segment lost 7 bases and the V segment lost 3 bases, leaving 6 bases of the junction unmatched. DNA of the CDR3: TGTGCCAGCAGCGCACGACTAGCGGGAGGCATCGGGGAGCTGTTTTTT. Protein sequence: CASSARLAGGIGELFF.

The chain is built from TRBV5-6 and TRBJ2-7; D perhaps matches TRBD1 (6 bases). Trimming took off 3 bases at V and 3 bases at J, with 22 bases between the two ends. The CDR3 spans 17 residues. The germline gives CDR1 SGHDT, CDR2 YYEEEE. The CDR3 nucleotides read TGTGCCAGCAGCTCCGGGACAAGAACCGCCTACGGCTACGAGCAGTACTTC. Translated, it gives CASSSGTRTAYGYEQYF.

V is TRBV18 and J is TRBJ2-7; the match to TRBD1 covers 7 bases. Germline V gene data show CDR1 as KGHSH and CDR2 as LQKENI. The CDR3 loop spans 14 amino acids. V gave up 3 bases and J gave up 4 bases; unmatched junction bases: 6. In DNA, the CDR3 is TGTGCCAGCTCACCGACAGGGACACCTTACGAGCAGTACGTC. It codes for CASSPTGTPYEQYV.

This chain connects TRBV5-1 to TRBJ2-5, with TRBD2 as a possible D gene (6 bases). V lost 2 bases, J lost 2 bases, and 10 bases lay in between. The CDR3 loop spans 14 amino acids. The germline gives CDR1 SGHRS, CDR2 YFSETQ. The chain's CDR3 is CASSFGGAQETQYF. CDR3 coding DNA: TGCGCCAGCAGCTTCGGCGGGGCGCAAGAGACCCAGTACTTC.

The rearrangement links TRBV6-2 or TRBV6-3 to TRBJ1-1; 7 bases match TRBD1. The CDR3 totals 15 residues. CDR1 and CDR2 from the germline V gene are MNHEY and SVGEGT. With 0 bases clipped from V and 0 bases from J, the junction kept 1 base outside the gene matches. The CDR3 region is CASSYSGQVNTEAFF. The CDR3 DNA sequence: TGTGCCAGCAGTTACTCCGGACAGGTGAACACTGAAGCTTTCTTT.

The rearrangement joins TRBV18 to TRBJ2-1; D possibly corresponds to TRBD2 (6 bases). The CDR3 length is 16 residues. Germline values: CDR1 KGHSH, CDR2 LQKENI. Trimming removed 3 bases at V and 10 bases at J, with 22 bases between. The CDR3 bases are TGTGCCAGCTCACCCCGGGCCGGTGGACCGGGGGAGGAGCAGTTCTTC. It encodes CASSPRAGGPGEEQFF. Based on the CDR3 plus reference TRBV18 and TRBJ2-1, the full variable domain is NAGVMQNPRHLVRRRGQEARLRCSPMKGHSHVYWYRQLPEEGLKFMVYLQKENIIDESGMPKERFSAEFPKEGPSILRIQQVVRGDSAAYFCASSPRAGGPGEEQFFGPGTRLTVL.

The chain uses TRBV28 and TRBJ2-7, with TRBD1 as a possible D gene (6 bases). Trimming removed 2 bases at V and 5 bases at J, with 13 bases between. Germline CDR1 is MDHEN and CDR2 is SYDVKM. This CDR3 has 14 amino acids. CDR3 in DNA: TGTGCCAGCAGTTTAGGGCAGGGGTGGAACGAGCAGTACTTC. Its translation: CASSLGQGWNEQYF.

The chain joins TRBV9 to TRBJ2-3; 7 bases align to TRBD1. This CDR3 is built from 14 residues. Germline lookup yields CDR1 SGDLS and CDR2 YYNGEE. J was trimmed by 4 bases and V by 2 bases; bases with no gene match: 4. In DNA form, the CDR3 reads TGTGCCAGCAGCGTCGGACAGGACGCAGATACGCAGTATTTT. Translation gives CASSVGQDADTQYF.

DNA for the CDR3: TGTGCCACCAGAGGGGCGAATAATTCACCCCTCCACTTT. Translated: CATRGANNSPLHF. This chain links TRBV24-1 with TRBJ1-6; D perhaps matches TRBD1 (5 bases). V was shortened by 7 bases and J by 5 bases, with 8 bases between the two germline ends. Germline CDR1 and CDR2: KGHDR and SFDVKD. The CDR3 covers 13 residues.